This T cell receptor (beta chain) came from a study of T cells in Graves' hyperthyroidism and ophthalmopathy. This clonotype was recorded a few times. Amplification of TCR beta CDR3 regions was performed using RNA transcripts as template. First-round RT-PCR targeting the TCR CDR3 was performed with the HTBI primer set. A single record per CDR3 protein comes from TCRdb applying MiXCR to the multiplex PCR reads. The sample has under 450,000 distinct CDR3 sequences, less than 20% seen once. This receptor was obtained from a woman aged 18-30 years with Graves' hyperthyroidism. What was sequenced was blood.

The CDR3 bases are TGTGCCAGCAGCCCTGGGAACTCTGGAAACACCATATATTTT. This codes for CASSPGNSGNTIYF. V and J are TRBV28 and TRBJ1-3; D unclear. Trimming pared 6 bases from V and 0 bases from J, leaving 9 bases between. Germline V CDR1 and CDR2: MDHEN, SYDVKM. CDR3 length: 14 residues.